Below are 28 T cell receptor beta chains sequenced from a single sample in a study of blood T cell repertoires in COVID-19. Assay: immunoSEQ multiplex PCR; the TCRdb copy retains only in-frame clones and omits some. Of about 150,000 clones in the sample, 84% were seen once. Material for sequencing was peripheral blood. The receptor set was obtained from an older man with acute or convalescent COVID-19.

V usage is TRBV2 and J usage is TRBJ1-1; D is possibly TRBD1 (6 bases). Germline lookup yields CDR1 SNHLY and CDR2 FYNNEI. Trimming took off 3 bases at V and 3 bases at J, with 14 bases between the two ends. CDR3 length: 15 amino acids. The CDR3 DNA sequence: TGTGCCAGCAGTGATAAAGCGGCAGGGGACACTGAAGCTTTCTTT. Encoded protein: CASSDKAAGDTEAFF.

This chain uses TRBV5-4 with TRBJ1-2; D perhaps matches TRBD1 (6 bases). Germline V gene lookup returns CDR1 SGHNT and CDR2 YYREEE (reference sequence). The CDR3 totals 15 residues. Deletions cut 0 bases from V and 4 bases from J, with 13 bases between. The CDR3 loop reads CASSLVQGGFYGYTF. CDR3 bases: TGTGCCAGCAGCTTGGTACAGGGCGGGTTCTATGGCTACACCTTC. The entire variable domain, with the rest obtained from reference TRBV5-4 and TRBJ1-2, is as follows: ETGVTQSPTHLIKTRGQQVTLRCSSQSGHNTVSWYQQALGQGPQFIFQYYREEENGRGNFPPRFSGLQFPNYSSELNVNALELDDSALYLCASSLVQGGFYGYTFGSGTRLTVV.

The chain carries TRBV9 and TRBJ2-5; TRBD2 matches 9 bases. V lost 0 bases and J lost 4; bases outside the gene matches: 13. Germline CDR1 is SGDLS and CDR2 is YYNGEE. This CDR3 region has 18 residues. In DNA form, the CDR3 reads TGTGCCAGCAGCGTAGTCCCTTCTGGGCGGGGGGGAAGAGAGACCCAGTACTTC. It specifies CASSVVPSGRGGRETQYF.

The chain carries TRBV19 and TRBJ1-2; maybe TRBD1 (6 bases). V lost 9 bases, J lost 2 bases, and 16 bases lay in between. This CDR3 is 14 amino acids long. Germline V CDR1 and CDR2: LNHDA, SQIVND (reference sequence). CDR3: CASTTQTGNYGYTF. CDR3 coding DNA: TGTGCCAGCACAACCCAAACAGGGAACTATGGCTACACCTTC.

The chain is built from TRBV7-9 and TRBJ2-3; D ambiguous. The CDR3 loop spans 15 amino acids. The V end was cut by 3 bases, the J end by 1 base, with 11 bases between. Germline assignment: CDR1 SEHNR and CDR2 FQNEAQ (reference sequence). The DNA for the CDR3 is TGTGCCAGCAGCTTCAGGTCCCTTGGCACAGATACGCAGTATTTT. Its protein product is CASSFRSLGTDTQYF. Drawing the rest from reference TRBV7-9 and TRBJ2-3, the complete variable domain is DTGVSQNPRHKITKRGQNVTFRCDPISEHNRLYWYRQTLGQGPEFLTYFQNEAQLEKSRLLSDRFSAERPKGSFSTLEIQRTEQGDSAMYLCASSFRSLGTDTQYFGPGTRLTVL.

As DNA, the CDR3 is TGTGCCATTTACAGGCCACTAATCGGCTACACCTTC. Its translation is CAIYRPLIGYTF. This chain joins TRBV6-5 and TRBJ1-2; tentatively, D is TRBD1 (5 bases). V was cut by 10 bases and J by 8 bases, with 17 bases left in between. Per germline, CDR1 MNHEY and CDR2 SVGAGI. The CDR3 has 12 residues.

The V call is TRBV6-5, the J call TRBJ2-2; 9 bases fit TRBD1. In germline, CDR1 is MNHEY, CDR2 SVGAGI. This CDR3 spans 15 amino acids. The junction had 8 bases not matched to a gene; V was cut back by 5 bases and J by 7 bases. The CDR3 is CASSRPGQGGGELFF. The CDR3 DNA sequence: TGTGCCAGCAGTAGGCCGGGACAGGGAGGCGGGGAGCTGTTTTTT.

The sample holds a few counts of this clone. Likely a read error: the CDR3 ends without its conserved phenylalanine or tryptophan. No DNA is shown, since the ends of the CDR3 on it are uncertain; the CDR3 is the one TCRdb lists. V is TRBV19 and J is TRBJ1-2; whether TRBD1, the table's D call, matches the DNA was not checked. Germline lookup yields CDR1 LNHDA and CDR2 SQIVND (reference sequence). The CDR3 comprises 13 residues, both ends counted. The CDR3 spells CASSIPGTGAIVI.

V gene TRBV11-2 combines with J gene TRBJ2-7; 7 nucleotides line up with TRBD1. The junction had 9 bases not matched to a gene; V was cut back by 5 bases and J by 2 bases. The germline V gene has CDR1 SGHAT and CDR2 FQNNGV. CDR3 length: 15 residues. The CDR3 coding sequence is TGTGCCAGCAGCCTTTACAGGGGAGAACCCTACGAGCAGTACTTC. Translated: CASSLYRGEPYEQYF.

This clone has just a few counts. The chain recombines TRBV10-1 with TRBJ2-2; D may be TRBD1 (6 bases). V lost 3 bases to trimming and J lost 1 base, with 9 bases between them. This CDR3 contains 15 residues. In germline, CDR1 is WNHNN, CDR2 SYGVQD (reference sequence). CDR3 DNA: TGCGCCAGCAGTGAAGCCAGGGGGAACACCGGGGAGCTGTTTTTT. Encoded protein: CASSEARGNTGELFF.

This clone was counted a single time. This chain connects TRBV6-5 to TRBJ2-7; D perhaps matches TRBD1 (5 bases). Trimming took off 6 bases at V and 0 bases at J, with 9 bases between the two ends. Germline lookup yields CDR1 MNHEY and CDR2 SVGAGI. This CDR3 region has 13 residues. Here the CDR3 DNA reads TGTGCCAGCAGATTCACAGGCTCCTACGAGCAGTACTTC. It encodes CASRFTGSYEQYF.

This sequence joins TRBV3-1 (or the pseudogene TRBV3-2) and TRBJ2-5; the D gene is possibly TRBD1 (6 bases). This CDR3 has 16 residues. Trimming shortened V by 2 bases and J by 5 bases, and 18 bases separated the two germline ends. Germline V gives CDR1 LGHDT, CDR2 YNNKEL (reference sequence). DNA for the CDR3: TGTGCCAGCAGCCAAAATACACCACAGGGTGGGGAGACCCAGTACTTC. Translating gives CASSQNTPQGGETQYF.

The chain links TRBV11-2 to TRBJ2-7; TRBD1 aligns across 7 bases. The CDR3 loop spans 17 amino acids. Germline lookup yields CDR1 SGHAT and CDR2 FQNNGV. V dropped 0 bases and J dropped 3; count of bases not matched to a gene: 11. The chain's CDR3 is CASSLDMGPGQIYEQYF. The DNA of the CDR3 is TGTGCCAGCAGCTTAGATATGGGACCGGGACAGATCTACGAGCAGTACTTC.

The chain combines TRBV19 with TRBJ2-3; D is possibly TRBD2 (6 bases). V was cut by 6 bases and J by 5 bases, with 24 bases left in between. This CDR3 region has 17 residues. The germline CDR1 and CDR2 sequences are LNHDA and SQIVND (reference sequence). The CDR3 DNA reads TGTGCCAGTAGCGGGAGTCCTAGCTTATCTCGGGTAGATACGCAGTATTTT. This sequence encodes CASSGSPSLSRVDTQYF.

The genes are TRBV2 and TRBJ2-1; 9 bases agree with TRBD2. CDR3 length: 14 residues. CDR1 SNHLY and CDR2 FYNNEI come from the germline V gene. Losses at the gene ends were 7 bases for V and 4 bases for J; bases not matched to a gene: 5. The CDR3 bases are TGTGCCAGCATTCTACTAGCGGGTTACAATGAGCAGTTCTTC. It is translated as CASILLAGYNEQFF.

In DNA, the CDR3 is TGTGCCAGCAGCGATTCCCACACTACTGGCTACACCTTC. It encodes CASSDSHTTGYTF. The chain employs TRBV9 and TRBJ1-2; D ambiguous. Deletions cut 3 bases from V and 7 bases from J, with 13 bases between. From germline, CDR1 is SGDLS and CDR2 YYNGEE. CDR3 length: 13 amino acids.

The chain couples TRBV30 to TRBJ1-2; D not certain. Germline CDR1 reads GTSNPN; CDR2 reads SVGIG (reference sequence). CDR3 length equals 12 residues. V was trimmed by 2 bases and J by 6 bases, leaving 10 bases between them. CDR3 sequence: CAWSPGANGYTF. CDR3 in DNA: TGTGCCTGGAGTCCGGGAGCCAATGGCTACACCTTC.

This chain links TRBV5-1 with TRBJ2-5; D might be TRBD1 (6 bases). Germline V CDR1 and CDR2: SGHRS, YFSETQ. The CDR3 runs to 13 residues. Trimming removed 3 bases at V and 3 bases at J, with 9 bases between. For the CDR3, the DNA is TGCGCCAGCAGCTCCAGGACAGAAGAGACCCAGTACTTC. Its translation: CASSSRTEETQYF.

CDR3 in amino acids: CASSPQGGGVNTEAFF. In nucleotides, the CDR3 is TGTGCCAGCAGTCCCCAGGGAGGGGGGGTGAACACTGAAGCTTTCTTT. This chain links TRBV28 with TRBJ1-1; D might be TRBD1 (6 bases). Germline lookup yields CDR1 MDHEN and CDR2 SYDVKM. This CDR3 comprises 16 residues. Trimming shortened V by 5 bases and J by 0 bases, and 16 bases separated the two germline ends.

This clone has a single count. The chain employs TRBV11-3 and TRBJ2-1; tentatively, D is TRBD2 (6 bases). From germline, CDR1 is SGHNT and CDR2 YENEEA. The CDR3 sequence is 15 residues long. V was shortened by 1 base and J by 5 bases, with 12 bases between the two germline ends. The CDR3 reads CASSLGPRLDNEQFF. DNA of the CDR3: TGTGCCAGCAGCTTAGGCCCCAGACTAGACAATGAGCAGTTCTTC.

The genes are TRBV5-5 and TRBJ1-5; D remains ambiguous. The germline V gene has CDR1 SGHKS and CDR2 YYEKEE (reference sequence). Trimming shortened V by 1 base and J by 0 bases, and 11 bases separated the two germline ends. The CDR3 is 16 amino acids. The CDR3 coding sequence is TGTGCCAGCAGCTTGATCGGCGGTGGTAGCAATCAGCCCCAGCATTTT. Its protein product is CASSLIGGGSNQPQHF.

The rearrangement uses TRBV9 and TRBJ2-7; TRBD1 matches 9 bases. The CDR3 is 15 amino acids. The V and J ends lost 3 bases and 1 base, in that order; junction bases with no gene match: 5. Germline lookup yields CDR1 SGDLS and CDR2 YYNGEE. The CDR3 bases are TGTGCCAGCAGCGAGGCGGGGACAGGGTCCTACGAGCAGTACTTC. It encodes CASSEAGTGSYEQYF.

CDR3 nucleotides: TGTGCCAGCAGCAAAGGGGGCTTGGGGGGGCCTAACTATGGCTACACCTTC. Residues: CASSKGGLGGPNYGYTF. The chain combines TRBV21-1 with TRBJ1-2. TRBV21-1 is a documented pseudogene. This CDR3 contains 17 residues.

This clone was found once. The rearrangement links TRBV12-3 or TRBV12-4 to TRBJ2-1; 9 positions agree with TRBD2. This CDR3 has 13 residues. The J segment lost 4 bases and the V segment lost 10 bases, leaving 5 bases of the junction unmatched. In nucleotides, the CDR3 is TGTGCCACTAGCGGGGCCGGGTACAATGAGCAGTTCTTC. It codes for CATSGAGYNEQFF.

This clone was detected only a few times. The V gene is TRBV11-2, the J gene TRBJ2-1, with 14 bases matching TRBD2. Germline CDR1 SGHAT, CDR2 FQNNGV. With 5 bases clipped from V and 7 bases from J, the junction kept 13 bases outside the gene matches. This CDR3 comprises 18 residues. The CDR3 is CASSLGTSGRRVGNEQFF. The CDR3, as DNA: TGTGCCAGCAGCCTGGGGACTAGCGGGAGACGGGTTGGAAATGAGCAGTTCTTC.

The chain carries TRBV19 and TRBJ1-5; D remains ambiguous. The V gene's germline CDR1 is LNHDA and CDR2 SQIVND (reference sequence). Deletions cut 4 bases from V and 4 bases from J, with 14 bases between. The CDR3 length is 15 residues. The chain's CDR3 is CASSTPDKANQPQHF. The CDR3 DNA follows: TGTGCCAGTAGTACCCCCGACAAGGCAAATCAGCCCCAGCATTTT.

This chain links TRBV7-9 with TRBJ1-6, with a tentative D call TRBD1 (5 bases). Germline values: CDR1 SEHNR, CDR2 FQNEAQ (reference sequence). Trimming cost V 4 bases and J 10 bases, with 14 bases left between them. This CDR3 has 14 residues. The CDR3 region is CASSSTGRTSPLHF. CDR3 DNA: TGTGCCAGCAGCTCGACTGGGCGGACATCACCCCTCCACTTT.

V is TRBV19 and J is TRBJ2-1; 10 nucleotides agree with TRBD1. The trim removed 4 bases at V and 2 bases at J, leaving 5 bases unmatched. Germline V gene sequence: CDR1 LNHDA, CDR2 SQIVND (reference sequence). This CDR3 contains 16 residues. DNA for the CDR3: TGTGCCAGTAGTACCCAAGGACAGGGGGCCTACAATGAGCAGTTCTTC. Translating gives CASSTQGQGAYNEQFF.